Following are 24 T cell receptor beta chains from one sample sequenced in a study of T cell responses to AZD1222 COVID-19 vaccine. The repertoire was sequenced with immunoSEQ multiplex PCR; TCRdb's copy has only in-frame clones and lacks some. The table shows more than 95,000 clones, with around 89% occurring only once. The sample was peripheral blood, taken on day 0 of AZD1222 vaccination. These receptors originate from an adult in good health.

V gene TRBV28 combines with J gene TRBJ2-1; 11 bases map to TRBD2. Germline-derived CDR1 and CDR2 are MDHEN and SYDVKM. The CDR3 totals 15 residues. Unmatched junction bases numbered 7, after V lost 6 bases and J lost 6 bases. CDR3 protein: CASSSVSGGVNEQFF. The CDR3 DNA sequence: TGTGCCAGCAGCTCAGTTAGCGGGGGGGTCAATGAGCAGTTCTTC.

This clone has just one count. This rearrangement joins TRBV5-4 to TRBJ2-1; 10 bases fit TRBD1. CDR3 length: 14 residues. J gave up 9 bases and V 4 bases, and 7 bases lay outside the gene matches. The germline gives CDR1 SGHNT, CDR2 YYREEE (reference sequence). CDR3 region: CASSPGTGEVEQFF. DNA of the CDR3: TGTGCCAGCAGCCCCGGGACAGGGGAGGTTGAGCAGTTCTTC.

V gene TRBV6-2 or TRBV6-3 combines with J gene TRBJ1-2; 7 bases align to TRBD1. The germline CDR1 and CDR2 sequences are MNHEY and SVGEGT. Trimming cost V 4 bases and J 2 bases; bases outside gene matches: 7. The CDR3 spans 15 residues. CDR3 coding DNA: TGTGCCAGCAGTTCTCCGCCCAGGGGGAACTATGGCTACACCTTC. Translated: CASSSPPRGNYGYTF.

The rearrangement uses TRBV5-6 and TRBJ2-1; 14 bases line up with TRBD2. CDR3 size: 16 residues. J lost 7 bases, V lost 4 bases, and 7 bases had no gene match. Germline-derived CDR1 and CDR2 are SGHDT and YYEEEE. CDR3 sequence: CASSLGLAGGSNEQFF. The CDR3 region has the DNA TGTGCCAGCAGCCTTGGACTAGCGGGAGGATCGAATGAGCAGTTCTTC.

The genes are TRBV28 and TRBJ2-7; no reliable D call. The CDR3 runs to 13 residues. V lost 5 bases to trimming and J lost 2 bases, with 10 bases between them. In germline, CDR1 is MDHEN, CDR2 SYDVKM. CDR3 coding DNA: TGTGCCAGCAGTCCCAGTGCCCCCTACGAGCAGTACTTC. It yields the protein CASSPSAPYEQYF.

V and J are TRBV11-1 and TRBJ1-1, with a tentative D call TRBD1 (5 bases). The CDR3 has 14 amino acids. Germline lookup yields CDR1 SGHAT and CDR2 FQDESV (reference sequence). V was shortened by 4 bases and J by 7 bases, with 16 bases between the two germline ends. This CDR3 is CASSSSFQGGEAFF. The CDR3 nucleotides read TGTGCCAGCAGCTCGAGTTTTCAGGGAGGTGAAGCTTTCTTT. Based on the CDR3 plus reference TRBV11-1 and TRBJ1-1, the full variable domain is EAEVAQSPRYKITEKSQAVAFWCDPISGHATLYWYRQILGQGPELLVQFQDESVVDDSQLPKDRFSAERLKGVDSTLKIQPAELGDSAMYLCASSSSFQGGEAFFGQGTRLTVV.

The V and J genes are TRBV5-6 and TRBJ1-6; no definite D call. Germline lookup yields CDR1 SGHDT and CDR2 YYEEEE. V lost 0 bases, J lost 7 bases, and 8 bases lay in between. The CDR3 has 14 residues. CDR3 in amino acids: CASSLAWANSPLHF. The DNA for the CDR3 is TGTGCCAGCAGCTTGGCCTGGGCAAATTCACCCCTCCACTTT.

This clone was detected once. The chain joins TRBV12-3 or TRBV12-4 to TRBJ2-7, with 7 bases lining up with TRBD1. The junction had 2 bases not matched to a gene; V was cut back by 6 bases and J by 3 bases. The CDR3 is 12 residues long. The CDR3 spells CASSRTGYEQYF. CDR3 bases: TGTGCCAGCAGCCGGACAGGCTACGAGCAGTACTTC.

The gene calls are TRBV2 and TRBJ1-6, with no clear D. The CDR3 totals 14 residues. Trimming stripped 7 bases from V and 2 bases from J, with 9 bases between. Germline V gene lookup returns CDR1 SNHLY and CDR2 FYNNEI. CDR3 sequence: CASKEAPYNSPLHF. The CDR3 nucleotides are TGTGCCAGCAAGGAGGCACCCTATAATTCACCCCTCCACTTT.

The chain recombines TRBV18 with TRBJ2-7; a possible D gene is TRBD2 (5 bases). This CDR3 comprises 15 residues. The germline gives CDR1 KGHSH, CDR2 LQKENI. Trimming took off 0 bases at V and 5 bases at J, with 14 bases between the two ends. The CDR3 reads CASSPPRVENDEQYF. CDR3 DNA: TGTGCCAGCTCACCACCGAGGGTAGAGAATGACGAGCAGTACTTC.

The chain combines TRBV10-3 with TRBJ1-6; the D gene is possibly TRBD1 (5 bases). Germline V gene lookup returns CDR1 ENHRY and CDR2 SYGVKD. V gave up 4 bases and J gave up 8 bases, with 9 bases separating them. The CDR3 runs to 13 residues. The CDR3 DNA reads as TGTGCCATCAGTGCGCAGGGAGATTCACCCCTCCACTTT. This codes for CAISAQGDSPLHF.

This chain connects TRBV7-2 to TRBJ2-5; 9 bases match TRBD1. Trimming at V came to 5 bases and at J to 2 bases, leaving 3 bases not matched to a gene. This CDR3 has 14 residues. CDR1 and CDR2 from the germline V gene are SGHTA and FQGNSA. For the CDR3, the DNA is TGTGCCAGCAGCGTCGACAGGGGGCAAGAGACCCAGTACTTC. This encodes CASSVDRGQETQYF. Full variable domain (missing parts from reference TRBV7-2 and TRBJ2-5): GAGVSQSPSNKVTEKGKDVELRCDPISGHTALYWYRQSLGQGLEFLIYFQGNSAPDKSGLPSDRFSAERTGGSVSTLTIQRTQQEDSAVYLCASSVDRGQETQYFGPGTRLLVL.

CDR3 amino acids: CASNPKDRMDSPLHF. The CDR3 nucleotides are TGTGCCAGCAATCCTAAAGACCGGATGGATTCACCCCTCCACTTT. The rearrangement uses TRBV9 and TRBJ1-6, with no clear D. Germline V gene data show CDR1 as SGDLS and CDR2 as YYNGEE. This CDR3 contains 15 residues. The V end was cut by 6 bases, the J end by 8 bases, with 18 bases between.

V usage is TRBV5-6 and J usage is TRBJ1-2, with a tentative D call TRBD1 (5 bases). The CDR3 totals 17 residues. The germline V and J ends were trimmed by 0 bases and 5 bases, with 20 bases remaining between them. CDR1 is SGHDT and CDR2 is YYEEEE in the germline V gene. This chain's CDR3 is CASSLAKSGQSRYGYTF. The CDR3, as DNA: TGTGCCAGCAGCTTGGCGAAATCAGGACAATCCCGTTATGGCTACACCTTC.

The chain links TRBV28 to TRBJ1-1; no reliable D call. Germline values: CDR1 MDHEN, CDR2 SYDVKM. The CDR3 is 14 amino acids. V was shortened by 6 bases and J by 4 bases, with 15 bases between the two germline ends. The CDR3, as DNA: TGTGCCAGCAGACCCCGGGTACCCGGCACTGAAGCTTTCTTT. It encodes CASRPRVPGTEAFF.

This chain connects TRBV28 to TRBJ1-5; TRBD1 might be the D (5 bases). The CDR3 sequence is 16 residues long. Germline CDR1 MDHEN, CDR2 SYDVKM. V dropped 6 bases and J dropped 3 bases, with 18 bases sitting between them. The CDR3 coding sequence is TGTGCCAGCAGGCAACCGCGACAGTACACCAATCAGCCCCAGCATTTT. Translated, it gives CASRQPRQYTNQPQHF.

This sequence joins TRBV7-9 and TRBJ2-1; D unresolved. Trimming stripped 7 bases from V and 8 bases from J, with 21 bases between. CDR1 is SEHNR and CDR2 is FQNEAQ in the germline V gene (reference sequence). This CDR3 is 15 amino acids long. CDR3 bases: TGTGCCAGCACCTCCGGGTCCTCATTCGGCGATGAGCAGTTCTTC. Protein: CASTSGSSFGDEQFF. Full variable domain (missing parts from reference TRBV7-9 and TRBJ2-1): DTGVSQNPRHKITKRGQNVTFRCDPISEHNRLYWYRQTLGQGPEFLTYFQNEAQLEKSRLLSDRFSAERPKGSFSTLEIQRTEQGDSAMYLCASTSGSSFGDEQFFGPGTRLTVL.

This chain connects TRBV5-1 to TRBJ2-5; possibly TRBD1 for D (6 bases). V was clipped by 0 bases and J by 5 bases, with 8 bases between them. CDR3 length: 13 residues. Germline CDR1 SGHRS, CDR2 YFSETQ. As DNA, the CDR3 is TGCGCCAGCAGCTTGGAGGGGGACGAGACCCAGTACTTC. Protein product: CASSLEGDETQYF. The full variable domain, rest sourced from reference TRBV5-1 and TRBJ2-5, is KAGVTQTPRYLIKTRGQQVTLSCSPISGHRSVSWYQQTPGQGLQFLFEYFSETQRNKGNFPGRFSGRQFSNSRSEMNVSTLELGDSALYLCASSLEGDETQYFGPGTRLLVL.

The chain recombines TRBV29-1 with TRBJ1-1, with 8 bases fitting TRBD1. The CDR3 spans 11 residues. V lost 6 bases, J lost 6 bases, and 3 bases stayed unmatched. CDR1 is SQVTM and CDR2 is ANQGSEA in the germline V gene. The DNA of the CDR3 is TGCAGCGTAACAGGGGGTGCTGAAGCTTTCTTT. Protein product: CSVTGGAEAFF.

The CDR3, as DNA: TGTGCCAGCACGACGGGTGAGAACACTGAAGCTTTCTTT. Residues: CASTTGENTEAFF. This rearrangement joins TRBV2 to TRBJ1-1; D not resolved. Germline V gene data show CDR1 as SNHLY and CDR2 as FYNNEI. The length of the CDR3 is 13 residues. Trimming took 7 bases from V and 1 from J, leaving 10 bases between them.

As to this clone: The junction shows a germline mismatch at one end, possibly a read error. At the DNA level, this CDR3 is encoded by other sequences in the same sample as well. The V call is TRBV7-6, the J call TRBJ1-1; D is unclear. The V gene's germline CDR1 is SGHVS and CDR2 FNYEAQ. The length of the CDR3 is 13 residues. The CDR3 DNA follows: TGTGCCAGCAGTATTTCAAGCAACACCGAAGCTTTCTTT. It specifies CASSISSNTEAFF.

This clone was detected only a few times. This chain links TRBV7-2 with TRBJ2-4; no clear D gene. The CDR3 runs 14 residues. V lost 2 bases to trimming and J lost 0 bases, with 5 bases between them. Germline loops: CDR1 SGHTA, CDR2 FQGNSA. DNA of the CDR3: TGTGCCAGCAGCTTACCAGTAGCCAAAAACATTCAGTACTTC. Protein product: CASSLPVAKNIQYF.

This sequence joins TRBV12-3 or TRBV12-4 and TRBJ1-1; D call uncertain. Trimming stripped 8 bases from V and 5 bases from J, with 12 bases between. CDR3 size: 12 residues. The CDR3: CASRISGTEAFF. The CDR3 nucleotides are TGTGCCAGCCGTATTTCTGGGACTGAAGCTTTCTTT.

This chain uses TRBV28 with TRBJ1-5; tentatively, D is TRBD1 (5 bases). The CDR3 runs 17 residues. CDR1 and CDR2 from the germline V gene are MDHEN and SYDVKM. Trimming removed 5 bases from V and 1 base from J, with 18 bases in between. The CDR3 DNA is TGTGCCAGCAGTCGATCCTGGACGGGGGGAAGCAATCAGCCCCAGCATTTT. Residues: CASSRSWTGGSNQPQHF.